Judged by abundance, the clone carrying this T cell receptor (beta chain) is medium-sized. The V gene's germline CDR1 is SGHDN and CDR2 FVKESK. The CDR3 has 12 residues. V was shortened by 4 bases and J by 4 bases, with 7 bases between the two germline ends. The data are from a study of blood T cell repertoires in COVID-19. Study-wide background: Nucleic acid was either cDNA or gDNA, and it came from T cells, B-cell-depleted T cells, or PBMCs.

This table comes from immunoSEQ multiplex PCR, and its TCRdb copy is limited to in-frame clones, with some not included. The sample lists 80,000 or so clones, over 65% occurring once. The sequence derives from a man aged 45 to 65 with active or convalescent COVID-19. The specimen sequenced was peripheral blood. The chain employs TRBV14 and TRBJ2-5; D is unresolved. CDR3 residues: CASSLPLETQYF. The CDR3 DNA reads as TGTGCCAGCAGCCTCCCCCTAGAGACCCAGTACTTC.